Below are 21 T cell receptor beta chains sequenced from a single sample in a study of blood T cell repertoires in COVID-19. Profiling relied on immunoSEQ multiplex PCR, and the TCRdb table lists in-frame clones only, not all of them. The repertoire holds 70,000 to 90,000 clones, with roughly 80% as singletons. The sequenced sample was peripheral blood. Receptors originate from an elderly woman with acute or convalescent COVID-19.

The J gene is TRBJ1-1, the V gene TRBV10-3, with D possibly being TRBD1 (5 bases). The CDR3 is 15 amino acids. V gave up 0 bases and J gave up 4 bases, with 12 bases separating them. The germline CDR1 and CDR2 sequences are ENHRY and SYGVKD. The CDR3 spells CAISESGGSGTEAFF. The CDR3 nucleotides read TGTGCCATCAGTGAGTCGGGGGGGAGTGGCACTGAAGCTTTCTTT.

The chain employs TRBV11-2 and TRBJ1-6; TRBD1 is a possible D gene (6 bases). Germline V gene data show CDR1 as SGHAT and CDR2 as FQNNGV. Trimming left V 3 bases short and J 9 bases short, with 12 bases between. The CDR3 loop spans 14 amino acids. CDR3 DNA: TGTGCCAGCAGCTTGGGGCAGACAGGTTCACCCCTCCACTTT. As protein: CASSLGQTGSPLHF.

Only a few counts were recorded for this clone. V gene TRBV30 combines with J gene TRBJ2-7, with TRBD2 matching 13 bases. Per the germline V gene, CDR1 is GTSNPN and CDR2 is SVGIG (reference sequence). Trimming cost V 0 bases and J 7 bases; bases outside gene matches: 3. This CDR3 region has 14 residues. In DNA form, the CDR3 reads TGTGCCTGGAGTGTAGGACTAGCGGGAGAAGAGCAGTACTTC. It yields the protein CAWSVGLAGEEQYF.

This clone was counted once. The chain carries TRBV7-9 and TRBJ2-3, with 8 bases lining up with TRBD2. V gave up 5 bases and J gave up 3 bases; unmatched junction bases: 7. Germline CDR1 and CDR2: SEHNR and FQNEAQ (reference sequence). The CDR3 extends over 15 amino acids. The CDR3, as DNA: TGTGCCAGCAGCCCGAGCGGGAGCCTTACAGATACGCAGTATTTT. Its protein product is CASSPSGSLTDTQYF.

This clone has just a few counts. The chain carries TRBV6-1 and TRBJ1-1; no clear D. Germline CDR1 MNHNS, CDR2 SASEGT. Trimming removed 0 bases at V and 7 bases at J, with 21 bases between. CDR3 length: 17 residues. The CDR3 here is CASSEAVTWIKSGEAFF. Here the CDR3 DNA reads TGTGCCAGCAGTGAAGCCGTAACTTGGATTAAATCGGGTGAAGCTTTCTTT.

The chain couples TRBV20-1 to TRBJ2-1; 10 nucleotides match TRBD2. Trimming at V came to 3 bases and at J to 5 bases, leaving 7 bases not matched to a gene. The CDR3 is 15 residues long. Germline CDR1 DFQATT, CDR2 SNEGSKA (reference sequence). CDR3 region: CSASGLAGVNNEQFF. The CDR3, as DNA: TGCAGTGCTAGTGGGCTAGCGGGAGTTAACAATGAGCAGTTCTTC.

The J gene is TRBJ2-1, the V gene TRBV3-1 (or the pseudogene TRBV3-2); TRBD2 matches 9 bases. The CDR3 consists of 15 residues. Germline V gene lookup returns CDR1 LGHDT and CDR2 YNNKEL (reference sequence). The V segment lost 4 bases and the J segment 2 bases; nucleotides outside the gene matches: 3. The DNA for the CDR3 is TGTGCCAGCAGCCCCAGCGGGGGGCCCTACAATGAGCAGTTCTTC. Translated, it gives CASSPSGGPYNEQFF.

Written as DNA, the CDR3 is TGTGCCACCAGCACTTTTGGACAGGGGGCCGGCGAAGCTTTCTTT. Translation: CATSTFGQGAGEAFF. J is TRBJ1-1 and V is TRBV15, with 11 bases identical to TRBD1. This CDR3 contains 15 residues. V lost 4 bases to trimming and J lost 8 bases; unmatched junction nucleotides: 9. Per germline, CDR1 LNHNV and CDR2 YYDKDF (reference sequence). Variable domain in full (rest from reference TRBV15 and TRBJ1-1): DAMVIQNPRYQVTQFGKPVTLSCSQTLNHNVMYWYQQKSSQAPKLLFHYYDKDFNNEADTPDNFQSRRPNTSFCFLDIRSPGLGDTAMYLCATSTFGQGAGEAFFGQGTRLTVV.

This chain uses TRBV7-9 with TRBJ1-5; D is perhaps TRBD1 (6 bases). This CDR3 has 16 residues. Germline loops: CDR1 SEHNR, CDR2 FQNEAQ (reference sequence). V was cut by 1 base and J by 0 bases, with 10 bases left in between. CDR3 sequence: CASSLGTGPSNQPQHF. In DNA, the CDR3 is TGTGCCAGCAGCTTAGGTACAGGGCCTAGCAATCAGCCCCAGCATTTT.

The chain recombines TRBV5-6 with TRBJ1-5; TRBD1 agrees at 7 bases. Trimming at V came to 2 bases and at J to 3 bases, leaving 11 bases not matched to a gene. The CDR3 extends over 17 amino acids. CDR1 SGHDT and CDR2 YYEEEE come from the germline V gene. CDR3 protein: CASSLFGTGAPNQPQHF. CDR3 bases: TGTGCCAGCAGCTTATTTGGAACAGGGGCCCCCAATCAGCCCCAGCATTTT.

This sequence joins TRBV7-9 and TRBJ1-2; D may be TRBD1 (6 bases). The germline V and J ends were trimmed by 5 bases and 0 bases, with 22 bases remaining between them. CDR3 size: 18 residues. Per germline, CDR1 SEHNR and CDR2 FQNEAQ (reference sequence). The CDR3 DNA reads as TGTGCCAGCAGCCCACCCAACCTTAGACAGGAGACTAACTATGGCTACACCTTC. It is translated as CASSPPNLRQETNYGYTF.

The CDR3 spells CASSPDRERRTQYF. The CDR3 DNA is TGTGCCAGCAGCCCGGACAGGGAAAGGCGTACGCAGTATTTT. This chain uses TRBV5-8 with TRBJ2-3; TRBD1 aligns across 8 bases. CDR3 length: 14 amino acids. The germline CDR1 and CDR2 sequences are SGHTS and YDEGEE. J lost 8 bases, V lost 4 bases, and 9 bases had no gene match.

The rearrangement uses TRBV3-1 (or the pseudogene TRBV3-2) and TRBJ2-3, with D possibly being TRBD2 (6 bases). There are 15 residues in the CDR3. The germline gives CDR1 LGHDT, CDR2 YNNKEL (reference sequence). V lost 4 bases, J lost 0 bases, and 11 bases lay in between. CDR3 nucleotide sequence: TGTGCCAGCAGCCCCAGGGAGGCTAGCACAGATACGCAGTATTTT. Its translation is CASSPREASTDTQYF.

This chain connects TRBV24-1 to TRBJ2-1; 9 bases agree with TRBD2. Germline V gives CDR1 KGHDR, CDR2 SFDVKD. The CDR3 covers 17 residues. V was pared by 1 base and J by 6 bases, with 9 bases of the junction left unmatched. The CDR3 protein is CATSDFGGGRAGNEQFF. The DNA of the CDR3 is TGTGCCACCAGTGATTTTGGTGGCGGGAGGGCTGGCAATGAGCAGTTCTTC.

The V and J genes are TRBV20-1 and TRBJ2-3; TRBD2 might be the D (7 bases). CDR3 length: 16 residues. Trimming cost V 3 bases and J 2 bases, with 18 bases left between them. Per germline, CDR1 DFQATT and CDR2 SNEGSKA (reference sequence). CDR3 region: CSASKLGGGATDTQYF. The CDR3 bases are TGCAGTGCTAGTAAACTAGGTGGGGGGGCCACAGATACGCAGTATTTT.

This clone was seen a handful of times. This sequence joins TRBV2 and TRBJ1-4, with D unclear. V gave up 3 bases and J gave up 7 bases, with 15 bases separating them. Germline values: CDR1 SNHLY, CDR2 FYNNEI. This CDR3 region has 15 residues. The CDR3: CASSDAVESSEKLFF. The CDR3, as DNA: TGTGCCAGCAGTGACGCCGTCGAGTCATCTGAAAAACTGTTTTTT.

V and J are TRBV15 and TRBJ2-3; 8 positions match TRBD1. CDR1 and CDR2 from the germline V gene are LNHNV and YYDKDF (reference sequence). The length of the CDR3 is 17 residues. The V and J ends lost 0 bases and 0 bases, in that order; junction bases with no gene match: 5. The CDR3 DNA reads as TGTGCCACCAGCAGAGAGAAGACAGGGGTTAGCACAGATACGCAGTATTTT. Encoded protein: CATSREKTGVSTDTQYF.

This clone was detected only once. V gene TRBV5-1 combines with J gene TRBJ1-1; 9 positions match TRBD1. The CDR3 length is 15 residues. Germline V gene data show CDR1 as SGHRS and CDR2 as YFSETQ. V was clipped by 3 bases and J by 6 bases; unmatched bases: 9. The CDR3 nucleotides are TGCGCCAGCAGCTACTCTACAGGGGGCGACGCTGAAGCTTTCTTT. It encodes CASSYSTGGDAEAFF. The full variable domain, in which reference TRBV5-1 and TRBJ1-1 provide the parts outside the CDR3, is KAGVTQTPRYLIKTRGQQVTLSCSPISGHRSVSWYQQTPGQGLQFLFEYFSETQRNKGNFPGRFSGRQFSNSRSEMNVSTLELGDSALYLCASSYSTGGDAEAFFGQGTRLTVV.

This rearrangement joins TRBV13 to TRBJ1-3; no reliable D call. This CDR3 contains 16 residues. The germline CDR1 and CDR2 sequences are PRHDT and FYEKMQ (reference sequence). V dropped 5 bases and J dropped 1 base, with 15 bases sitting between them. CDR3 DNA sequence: TGTGCCAGCAGCCTACTCCAGGTTCCGTCTGGAAACACCATATATTTT. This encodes CASSLLQVPSGNTIYF.

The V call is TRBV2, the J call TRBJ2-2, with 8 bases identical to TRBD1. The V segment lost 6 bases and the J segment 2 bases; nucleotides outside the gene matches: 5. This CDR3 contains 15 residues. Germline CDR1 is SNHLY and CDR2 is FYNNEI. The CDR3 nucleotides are TGTGCCAGCAGGTGGCAGGGGGCCAACACCGGGGAGCTGTTTTTT. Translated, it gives CASRWQGANTGELFF.

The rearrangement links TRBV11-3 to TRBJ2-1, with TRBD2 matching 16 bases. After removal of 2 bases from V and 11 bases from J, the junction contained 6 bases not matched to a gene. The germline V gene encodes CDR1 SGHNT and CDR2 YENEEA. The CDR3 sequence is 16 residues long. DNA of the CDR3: TGTGCCAGCAGCTTACGTCAGGGACTAGCGGGAGGGAAGCAGTTCTTC. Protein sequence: CASSLRQGLAGGKQFF.